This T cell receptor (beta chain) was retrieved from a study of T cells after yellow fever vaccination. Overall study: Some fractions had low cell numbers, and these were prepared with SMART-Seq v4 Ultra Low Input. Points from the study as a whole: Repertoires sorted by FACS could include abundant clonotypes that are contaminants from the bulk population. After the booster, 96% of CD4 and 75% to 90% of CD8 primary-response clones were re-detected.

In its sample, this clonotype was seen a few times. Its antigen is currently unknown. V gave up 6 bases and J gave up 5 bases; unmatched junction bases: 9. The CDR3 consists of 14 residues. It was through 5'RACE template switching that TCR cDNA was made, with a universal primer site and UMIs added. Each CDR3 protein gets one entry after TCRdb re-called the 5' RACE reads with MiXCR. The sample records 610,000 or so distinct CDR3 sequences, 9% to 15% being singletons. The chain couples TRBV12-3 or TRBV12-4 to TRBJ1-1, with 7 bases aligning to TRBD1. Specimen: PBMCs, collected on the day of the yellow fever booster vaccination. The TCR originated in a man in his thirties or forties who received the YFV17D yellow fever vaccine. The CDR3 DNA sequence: TGTGCCAGCAGCCCCACAGGGGAAGTAACTGAAGCTTTCTTT. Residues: CASSPTGEVTEAFF.